These T cell receptor beta chains were read from a single sample in a study of T cells in Graves' hyperthyroidism and ophthalmopathy. Each CDR3 protein is one row after TCRdb ran MiXCR on the multiplex PCR reads. Here the sample spans about 550,000 distinct CDR3 sequences, less than 25% being singletons. Specimen: blood. The source of these receptors is a man aged 18 to 30 with Graves' hyperthyroidism. CDR3s include the opening cysteine and the closing phenylalanine or tryptophan. The order of the fields is J gene, D gene, V gene, clone size, CDR3 DNA, CDR3 protein. A D gene is named only where the DNA matches it firmly. Not all rows give a size; the values are once, few, many and, for expanded clones, a class.

TRBJ2-7	TRBD2	TRBV2	many	TGTGCCAGCACCACAGGCGGGGGTATGGCCTACGAGCAGTACTTC	CASTTGGGMAYEQYF
TRBJ1-2	.	TRBV12-3/TRBV12-4	many	TGTGCCGGCAGTTTGGGGGGTGGCTATGGCTACACCTTC	CAGSLGGGYGYTF
TRBJ1-5	.	TRBV6-1	many	TGTGCCACCAGGGCCATGGGGTCTCAGCCCCAGCATTTT	CATRAMGSQPQHF
TRBJ1-1	.	TRBV20-1	many	TGCAGTGCCGCATACAGTGTCGAGGGCACTGAAGCTTTCTTT	CSAAYSVEGTEAFF
TRBJ2-2	TRBD1	TRBV27	many	TGTGCCAGCACAAAGCAGGGGGATAACACCGGGGAGCTGTTTTTT	CASTKQGDNTGELFF
TRBJ2-5	TRBD1	TRBV28	many	TGTGCCAGCAGTCCTAGACAGGGGGCGCGGGAGACCCAGTACTTC	CASSPRQGARETQYF
TRBJ2-5	.	TRBV11-3	.	TGTGCCAGCAGCCGGGGGGACACGTACCAAGAGACCCAGTACTTC	CASSRGDTYQETQYF
TRBJ2-7	.	TRBV6-2/TRBV6-3	many	TGTGCCAGCAGTCATGGGGGTCCCGAGGGTCATGTGTTCAGTATCGAGCAGTACTTC	CASSHGGPEGHVFSIEQYF
TRBJ2-3	.	TRBV5-1	.	TGCGCCAGCAGCTCCCAAAAGACTAGTAAGACGCAGTATTTT	CASSSQKTSKTQYF
TRBJ1-1	TRBD1	TRBV28	.	TGTGCCAGCCGTCGACAGGGGGGGATGAACACTGAAGCTTTCTTT	CASRRQGGMNTEAFF
TRBJ1-5	.	TRBV11-2	.	TGTGCCAGCAGCTTACGGTTCGGTCAGCCCCAGCATTTT	CASSLRFGQPQHF
TRBJ1-5	.	TRBV30	.	TGTGCCTGGGGAGACAGGCCTAGCAATCAGCCCCAGCATTTT	CAWGDRPSNQPQHF
TRBJ1-1	.	TRBV5-1	many	TGCGCCAGCAGCCGAGGACCGAACACTGAAGCTTTCTTT	CASSRGPNTEAFF
TRBJ1-6	TRBD1	TRBV12-3/TRBV12-4	many	TGTGCCAGCAGTTTATCAGGGGGCGTCCCAAATTCACCCCTCCACTTT	CASSLSGGVPNSPLHF
TRBJ2-7	.	TRBV12-3/TRBV12-4	many	TGTGCCAGCAGTTATACAGGGTCGGGAGAGTACTTC	CASSYTGSGEYF
TRBJ1-5	.	TRBV28	.	TGTGCCAGCACTTGGGATAGCAATCAGCCCCAGCATTTT	CASTWDSNQPQHF
TRBJ2-7	.	TRBV5-1	.	TGCGCCAGCAGCTCGCAGCGGAGCGGCCACGAGCAGTACTTC	CASSSQRSGHEQYF
TRBJ1-5	.	TRBV28	.	TGCGCCAGCAGTTTAGATGGGGCAGGGGAGTTGCAGCCCCAGCATTTT	CASSLDGAGELQPQHF
TRBJ2-7	.	TRBV7-2	many	TGTGCCAGCAGCTTCTCCTGGCGGGGTGCCTACGAGCAGTACTTC	CASSFSWRGAYEQYF
TRBJ2-1	.	TRBV18	.	TGTGCCAGCTCACCAGACTATTACAATGAGCAGTTCTTC	CASSPDYYNEQFF
TRBJ2-3	.	TRBV6-1	many	TGTGCCAGCAGTCCCCCGGCCTCAGATACGCAGTATTTT	CASSPPASDTQYF
TRBJ2-2	.	TRBV12-3/TRBV12-4	many	TGTGCCAGCACGACTGGAAGGTCCGCCGGGGAGCTGTTTTTT	CASTTGRSAGELFF
TRBJ2-7	.	TRBV6-1	few	TGTGCCAGCAGTGCCGAGGGGCCGTGGGAGCAGTACTTC	CASSAEGPWEQYF
TRBJ2-7	TRBD1	TRBV5-1	many	TGCGCCAGCAGCCTACAGGGGACCTCCTACGAGCAGTACTTC	CASSLQGTSYEQYF